This T cell receptor beta chain came from a study of blood T cell repertoires in COVID-19 (TCRdb year 2020). For the wider study: The collaborator samples originated in the United States, Italy and Spain and spanned the acute and convalescent phases of COVID-19. The material from the prospective study consisted of cDNA or gDNA derived from T cells, B-cell-depleted T cells, or PBMCs. The dataset comprised deeply sampled blood TCRbeta repertoires from subjects exposed to, actively infected with, or recovered from COVID-19. The repertoires were released in a freely available public database intended as a resource for research on the immune response to SARS-CoV-2. The samples were drawn from two sources: the first 160 participants of the ongoing ImmuneRACE study, and 1,254 subjects contributed by 6 global collaborators. The sample metadata nearly always contained a de-identified subject ID, COVID-19 status, age in years and sex. Where available, HLA class I and class II types were taken from metadata supplied by the sample provider and were not determined by assay-based typing. What the authors observed across the whole study: The amount of clinical and demographic metadata varied by source and participant and was provided uncurated.

V was cut back by 0 bases and J by 2 bases, leaving a gap of 17 bases between them. The CDR3 runs 17 residues from the cysteine to the phenylalanine. Left in the record is the CDR3 DNA by itself, 51 bases read in frame from the first base. Taken from the germline V gene (reference sequence), the CDR1 and CDR2 loops are LGHDT and YNNKEL. The immunoSEQ Assay, a bias-controlled multiplex PCR, was used to amplify TCRbeta CDR3 regions from genomic DNA. The paper's data handling went like this. The number of nucleated cells in each sample was estimated from the amplification of reference gene primers within the assay. Sequence reads were collapsed and filtered to measure the absolute abundance of every unique TCRbeta CDR3 rearrangement. For each sample, productive Simpson clonality was calculated as the square root of Simpson's diversity index over productive rearrangements. Drawn from immuneACCESS, this table holds only the in-frame rearrangements with V and J called that TCRdb kept. Clones are partly lost; checked studies trace under half to an unresolved V gene and leave the rest unexplained. V and J calls and clone size are as listed in that table; D and trimming were resolved from the DNA. This sample lists 200,000 to 250,000 clones; 82% were detected once. Clones ranked in the top ten supply approximately 8.4% of the sample.

In Seattle, one collaborating source enrolled patients while the infection was active and tracked those patients longitudinally over the course of disease. The collaborating institutions used their own protocols to collect whole blood in K2EDTA tubes. For TCRbeta analysis, collaborators shipped samples in one of three forms: frozen whole blood, isolated PBMCs, or DNA extracted from either of those sample types. In regard to this clone: It has no known antigen specificity. The sample holds no much larger clone one base away, and base qualities are not on file.

Recombination joined TRBV3-1 (or the pseudogene TRBV3-2) with TRBJ2-7, with a weak D call of TRBD1 (5 bases match). The receptor's source is a woman of 80 years or more with COVID-19, enrolled during active disease. Sequenced: peripheral blood. CDR3 sequence: CASSQDKGVFPAYEQYF. The bases are TGTGCCAGCAGCCAAGATAAAGGGGTCTTCCCGGCCTACGAGCAGTACTTC.